One T cell receptor (beta chain) is described in this entry. The target antigen is unknown. Ahead of sequencing, the ViraFEST assay grew antigen-specific CD4+ T cells using viral peptide pools. At the end of 9 to 11 days of culture, CD4+ T cells were isolated. Subjects were given two BNT162b2 or mRNA-1273 vaccine doses. Neither prior SARS-CoV-2 infection nor positive nucleocapsid antibodies were present in the vaccine recipients. It was with about 10 IU/ml IL-2 and around 10 ug/ml peptides that 2 million to 2.5 million PBMC per well were cultured. On both days 3 and 7, half of the culture medium was replaced with IL-2 medium. Measured with immunoSEQ multiplex PCR; TCRdb has only the in-frame clones, and not every one. The table records 25,000 to 30,000 clones, around 74% of them present only once. The germline gives CDR1 SGHRS, CDR2 YFSETQ. This CDR3 has 15 amino acids. Losses at the gene ends were 4 bases for V and 2 bases for J; bases not matched to a gene: 5.

The data are from a study of vaccination effects on CD4 cells after COVID-19. Study in general: Post-vaccine specimens arrived a median 72 days past the second dose.

The source was CD4+ T cells from PBMCs cultured with HCoV-OC43 spike peptides, collected after COVID-19 vaccination. As for subset: HCoV-OC43 spike overlapping peptide pool stimulation. The receptor was derived from a human donor who received a COVID-19 vaccine. The chain uses TRBV5-1 and TRBJ2-3; 9 positions match TRBD2. CDR3: CASSPGLAFTDTQYF. The DNA of the CDR3 is TGCGCCAGCAGCCCGGGACTAGCCTTCACAGATACGCAGTATTTT.